The 26 T cell receptor beta chains below all came from one sample that was sequenced in a study of blood T cell repertoires in COVID-19. Measured with immunoSEQ multiplex PCR; TCRdb has only the in-frame clones, and not every one. The table has fewer than 300,000 clones, 85% seen once. Sequencing was performed on peripheral blood. These receptors were collected from a man aged 50 to 60 with active or convalescent COVID-19.

The chain has TRBV11-3 and TRBJ1-1; a possible D gene is TRBD1 (5 bases). Trimming shortened V by 5 bases and J by 1 base, and 8 bases separated the two germline ends. The V gene's germline CDR1 is SGHNT and CDR2 YENEEA. CDR3 size: 13 residues. The CDR3 region has the DNA TGTGCCAGCAGCCACGGGGGGAACACTGAAGCTTTCTTT. Residues: CASSHGGNTEAFF.

The chain carries TRBV4-2 and TRBJ1-1, with 10 bases matching TRBD1. CDR1 and CDR2 (germline): LGHNA, YNFKEQ. The CDR3 contains 20 residues. Trimming cost V 4 bases and J 6 bases; bases outside gene matches: 23. CDR3 sequence reads: CASSRGETGGASFKRAEAFF. The CDR3 nucleotides read TGTGCCAGCAGCCGTGGGGAGACAGGGGGCGCGTCTTTCAAAAGGGCTGAAGCTTTCTTT.

This clone appeared a single time. This rearrangement joins TRBV19 to TRBJ2-1, with TRBD2 matching 11 bases. Trimming took 4 bases from V and 0 from J; bases not matched to a gene: 5. The germline V gene has CDR1 LNHDA and CDR2 SQIVND (reference sequence). The CDR3 has 17 amino acids. Written as DNA, the CDR3 is TGTGCCAGTAGTAGGACTAGCGGGTTTCTCTCCTACAATGAGCAGTTCTTC. This translates into CASSRTSGFLSYNEQFF.

The V and J genes are TRBV9 and TRBJ1-4; the D gene is possibly TRBD1 (5 bases). The CDR3 is made up of 15 amino acids. Germline V CDR1 and CDR2: SGDLS, YYNGEE. Trimming took off 1 base at V and 8 bases at J, with 15 bases between the two ends. The CDR3 loop reads CASSVSGSEKEKLFF. CDR3 sequence (DNA): TGTGCCAGCAGCGTATCAGGGTCCGAAAAGGAAAAACTGTTTTTT.

This chain connects TRBV7-9 to TRBJ1-3, with D possibly matching TRBD1 (5 bases). The CDR3 covers 14 residues. CDR1 and CDR2 from the germline V gene are SEHNR and FQNEAQ (reference sequence). With 8 bases removed from V and 0 bases from J, the gap between germline ends came to 11 bases. The DNA for the CDR3 is TGTGCCAGCGCCCGGGGGAGCTCTGGAAACACCATATATTTT. Amino acid sequence: CASARGSSGNTIYF. The complete variable domain, with remaining parts taken from reference TRBV7-9 and TRBJ1-3, reads DTGVSQNPRHKITKRGQNVTFRCDPISEHNRLYWYRQTLGQGPEFLTYFQNEAQLEKSRLLSDRFSAERPKGSFSTLEIQRTEQGDSAMYLCASARGSSGNTIYFGEGSWLTVV.

The chain combines TRBV4-1 with TRBJ2-7; TRBD2 matches at 12 bases. In germline, CDR1 is MGHRA, CDR2 YSYEKL. The junction had 3 bases not matched to a gene; V was cut back by 1 base and J by 2 bases. This CDR3 is 16 amino acids long. CDR3 sequence (DNA): TGCGCCAGCAGCCAAGGGGCTAGCGGGAGGGCCTACGAGCAGTACTTC. Protein product: CASSQGASGRAYEQYF.

This rearrangement joins TRBV25-1 to TRBJ2-2, with a weak D call TRBD2 (6 bases). The germline V gene encodes CDR1 MGHDK and CDR2 SYGVNS. The CDR3 runs 16 residues. Trimming stripped 5 bases from V and 1 base from J, with 14 bases between. CDR3 region: CASSPPGLLNTGELFF. The CDR3 DNA follows: TGTGCCAGCAGTCCGCCGGGACTGTTGAACACCGGGGAGCTGTTTTTT.

The gene calls are TRBV2 and TRBJ1-4; TRBD1 might be the D (6 bases). CDR1 and CDR2 (germline): SNHLY, FYNNEI. This CDR3 is 11 amino acids long. V lost 11 bases and J lost 8, with 12 bases in between. Here the CDR3 DNA reads TGTGCCGGTGGGACACAGGAAAAACTGTTTTTT. This codes for CAGGTQEKLFF.

The chain recombines TRBV19 with TRBJ1-1; unclear D gene. V dropped 3 bases and J dropped 0 bases, with 8 bases sitting between them. The germline V gene encodes CDR1 LNHDA and CDR2 SQIVND (reference sequence). This CDR3 spans 14 amino acids. Written as DNA, the CDR3 is TGTGCCAGTAGTATCGGGGTAATGAACACTGAAGCTTTCTTT. Translation: CASSIGVMNTEAFF.

With regard to this clone: An end of the junction does not agree with germline; a read error may underlie this. The J gene is TRBJ2-3, the V gene TRBV24-1; 12 positions match TRBD2. The V gene's germline CDR1 is KGHDR and CDR2 SFDVKD. The CDR3 totals 15 residues. This chain's CDR3 is CATSDPTSGGDRQYF. CDR3 sequence (DNA): TGTGCCACCAGTGATCCGACTAGCGGGGGAGATAGGCAGTATTTT.

The chain uses TRBV2 and TRBJ2-7, with 9 bases matching TRBD2. Germline values: CDR1 SNHLY, CDR2 FYNNEI. After removal of 10 bases from V and 4 bases from J, the junction contained 8 bases not matched to a gene. The CDR3 has 13 amino acids. The CDR3 spells CAIRTSEEYEQYF. The CDR3 nucleotides read TGTGCCATCCGGACTAGCGAGGAGTACGAGCAGTACTTC.

V and J are TRBV10-2 and TRBJ1-1, with TRBD1 identical over 8 bases. The CDR3 spans 13 residues. The V segment lost 2 bases and the J segment 4 bases; nucleotides outside the gene matches: 0. Germline loops: CDR1 WSHSY, CDR2 SAAADI. The CDR3 nucleotides read TGCGCCAGCAGTGAGACAGGGGGCACTGAAGCTTTCTTT. Residues: CASSETGGTEAFF.

The chain uses TRBV2 and TRBJ1-5; 7 nucleotides align to TRBD1. The germline CDR1 and CDR2 sequences are SNHLY and FYNNEI. Trimming took 5 bases from V and 4 from J; bases not matched to a gene: 11. The CDR3 is made up of 16 amino acids. As DNA, the CDR3 is TGTGCCAGCAGTCCGCCCCCGGGACAGAATAATCAGCCCCAGCATTTT. Protein sequence: CASSPPPGQNNQPQHF.

The CDR3 loop is CASSLHPRGPGDEQFF. DNA for the CDR3: TGTGCCAGCAGCTTACACCCCAGGGGCCCAGGGGATGAGCAGTTCTTC. This rearrangement joins TRBV11-2 to TRBJ2-1; TRBD1 might be the D (6 bases). The CDR3 extends over 16 amino acids. Germline CDR1 and CDR2: SGHAT and FQNNGV. The V and J ends lost 2 bases and 8 bases respectively, with 19 bases between them. The full variable domain, in which reference TRBV11-2 and TRBJ2-1 provide the parts outside the CDR3, is EAGVAQSPRYKIIEKRQSVAFWCNPISGHATLYWYQQILGQGPKLLIQFQNNGVVDDSQLPKDRFSAERLKGVDSTLKIQPAKLEDSAVYLCASSLHPRGPGDEQFFGPGTRLTVL.

To note about this clone: The same CDR3 arises from other DNA sequences in this sample as well. The chain joins TRBV5-1 to TRBJ2-1, with 7 bases identical to TRBD2. The V and J ends lost 0 bases and 4 bases, in that order; junction bases with no gene match: 4. The CDR3 totals 15 residues. From germline, CDR1 is SGHRS and CDR2 YFSETQ. DNA for the CDR3: TGCGCCAGCAGCTTGGGAGCGGGATCGTACAATGAGCAGTTCTTC. Translation gives CASSLGAGSYNEQFF.

The rearrangement links TRBV24-1 to TRBJ1-5; D is unresolved. V was shortened by 5 bases and J by 7 bases, with 11 bases between the two germline ends. This CDR3 has 13 amino acids. Per the germline V gene, CDR1 is KGHDR and CDR2 is SFDVKD. The CDR3 coding sequence is TGTGCCACCAGTGCCGGCCCGGGGCAGCCCCAGCATTTT. As protein: CATSAGPGQPQHF.

In this sample, this clone turned up once. V usage is TRBV6-5 and J usage is TRBJ1-1; D perhaps matches TRBD1 (5 bases). Deletions cut 6 bases from V and 4 bases from J, with 12 bases between. The CDR3 sequence is 13 residues long. Germline V CDR1 and CDR2: MNHEY, SVGAGI. CDR3 region: CASSGSRATEAFF. CDR3 DNA sequence: TGTGCCAGCAGCGGTAGCAGGGCCACTGAAGCTTTCTTT.

The rearrangement uses TRBV7-2 and TRBJ1-6; 9 bases fit TRBD1. The CDR3 covers 15 residues. Germline trimming cut 2 bases from V and 7 bases from J; bases unmatched to any gene: 3. Germline CDR1 and CDR2: SGHTA and FQGNSA. The CDR3, as DNA: TGTGCCAGCAGCTTATTTGGGACAGGGAATTCACCCCTCCACTTT. Translated: CASSLFGTGNSPLHF.

The chain's CDR3 is CASRPGDSPLHF. CDR3 nucleotide sequence: TGTGCCAGCCGTCCGGGGGATTCACCCCTCCACTTT. The chain joins TRBV6-6 to TRBJ1-6; tentative D call: TRBD1 (5 bases). Germline CDR1 MNHNY, CDR2 SVGAGI (reference sequence). There are 12 residues in the CDR3. V dropped 8 bases and J dropped 8 bases, with 10 bases sitting between them.

DNA of the CDR3: TGTGCCAGCAGTAGGACAGCGAGTTATCAGCCCCAGCATTTT. Translated, it gives CASSRTASYQPQHF. The chain combines TRBV28 with TRBJ1-5; tentative D call: TRBD1 (6 bases). Germline CDR1 MDHEN, CDR2 SYDVKM. The length of the CDR3 is 14 residues. The germline V and J ends were trimmed by 5 bases and 5 bases, with 13 bases remaining between them.

The rearrangement links TRBV5-1 to TRBJ2-2; 11 bases are shared with TRBD2. Germline CDR1 is SGHRS and CDR2 is YFSETQ. The CDR3 spans 17 residues. After removal of 4 bases from V and 7 bases from J, the junction contained 12 bases not matched to a gene. The CDR3 loop is CASSHGLAGGGIGELFF. The CDR3, as DNA: TGCGCCAGCAGCCACGGCCTAGCGGGAGGTGGGATCGGGGAGCTGTTTTTT. Complete variable domain (other parts from reference TRBV5-1 and TRBJ2-2): KAGVTQTPRYLIKTRGQQVTLSCSPISGHRSVSWYQQTPGQGLQFLFEYFSETQRNKGNFPGRFSGRQFSNSRSEMNVSTLELGDSALYLCASSHGLAGGGIGELFFGEGSRLTVL.

The chain combines TRBV20-1 with TRBJ2-7; no clear D gene. V lost 8 bases to trimming and J lost 3 bases, with 11 bases between them. The CDR3 contains 11 residues. Germline V gene data show CDR1 as DFQATT and CDR2 as SNEGSKA (reference sequence). The CDR3 DNA follows: TGCAGTCCCAAAGCTATCTACGAGCAGTACTTC. As protein: CSPKAIYEQYF.

This clone was recorded only once. The CDR3 reads CSVGGRLTNEQFF. As DNA, the CDR3 is TGCAGCGTTGGTGGGAGACTGACCAATGAGCAGTTCTTC. The chain uses TRBV29-1 and TRBJ2-1; D might be TRBD2 (5 bases). V shed 4 bases and J shed 6 bases, with 13 bases lying between them. The V gene's germline CDR1 is SQVTM and CDR2 ANQGSEA. The CDR3 spans 13 residues.

The rearrangement links TRBV5-1 to TRBJ1-1; tentative D call: TRBD1 (5 bases). The length of the CDR3 is 14 residues. With 4 bases removed from V and 1 base from J, the gap between germline ends came to 11 bases. Germline V gene data show CDR1 as SGHRS and CDR2 as YFSETQ. The CDR3 protein is CASSVLTANTEAFF. The CDR3 bases are TGCGCCAGCAGCGTGCTGACAGCGAACACTGAAGCTTTCTTT.

The chain couples TRBV11-3 to TRBJ2-1, with D maybe TRBD2 (6 bases). CDR3 length: 15 amino acids. V was cut by 4 bases and J by 2 bases, with 12 bases left in between. Germline-derived CDR1 and CDR2 are SGHNT and YENEEA. The CDR3, as DNA: TGTGCCAGCAGCTCGGTTAGCGGCACCTACAATGAGCAGTTCTTC. Amino acid sequence: CASSSVSGTYNEQFF.

The V and J genes are TRBV5-1 and TRBJ1-1; TRBD1 is a possible D gene (6 bases). The CDR3 length is 15 residues. Trimming stripped 2 bases from V and 0 bases from J, with 11 bases between. The germline V gene has CDR1 SGHRS and CDR2 YFSETQ. In nucleotides, the CDR3 is TGCGCCAGCAGCTTTGGGGGCGTTTTGAACACTGAAGCTTTCTTT. It is translated as CASSFGGVLNTEAFF. The variable domain in full, completed from reference TRBV5-1 and TRBJ1-1, reads KAGVTQTPRYLIKTRGQQVTLSCSPISGHRSVSWYQQTPGQGLQFLFEYFSETQRNKGNFPGRFSGRQFSNSRSEMNVSTLELGDSALYLCASSFGGVLNTEAFFGQGTRLTVV.